This TCR beta chain was observed in a study of cytomegalovirus exposure and HLA in healthy donors. The PCR used 60 Vbeta and 13 Jbeta primers. The data were produced by immunoSEQ multiplex PCR, yet TCRdb's version contains in-frame clones alone and is incomplete. The sample shows roughly 110,000 clones, approximately 73% of them seen only once. Material for sequencing was PBMCs. This receptor was identified in a young man in good health and CMV-seronegative.

CDR3 nucleotide sequence: TGTGCCACCAGTGGGACAGGGGGCATTCAGCCCCAGCATTTT. Its protein is CATSGTGGIQPQHF. This chain joins TRBV15 and TRBJ1-5; TRBD1 matches at 12 bases. The CDR3 runs to 14 residues. J gave up 6 bases and V 6 bases, and 3 bases lay outside the gene matches. CDR1 is LNHNV and CDR2 is YYDKDF in the germline V gene (reference sequence).